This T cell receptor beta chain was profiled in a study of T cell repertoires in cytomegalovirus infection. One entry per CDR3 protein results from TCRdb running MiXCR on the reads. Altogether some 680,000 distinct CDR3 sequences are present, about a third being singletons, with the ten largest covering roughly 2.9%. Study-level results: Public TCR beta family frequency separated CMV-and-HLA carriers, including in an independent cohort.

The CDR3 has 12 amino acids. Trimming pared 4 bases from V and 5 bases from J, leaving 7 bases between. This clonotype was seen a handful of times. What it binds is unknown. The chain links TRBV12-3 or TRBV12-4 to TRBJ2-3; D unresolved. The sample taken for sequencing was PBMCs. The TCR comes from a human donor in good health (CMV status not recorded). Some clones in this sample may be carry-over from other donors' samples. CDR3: CASSSLVDTQYF. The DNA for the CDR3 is TGTGCCAGCAGTTCTCTAGTAGATACGCAGTATTTT.